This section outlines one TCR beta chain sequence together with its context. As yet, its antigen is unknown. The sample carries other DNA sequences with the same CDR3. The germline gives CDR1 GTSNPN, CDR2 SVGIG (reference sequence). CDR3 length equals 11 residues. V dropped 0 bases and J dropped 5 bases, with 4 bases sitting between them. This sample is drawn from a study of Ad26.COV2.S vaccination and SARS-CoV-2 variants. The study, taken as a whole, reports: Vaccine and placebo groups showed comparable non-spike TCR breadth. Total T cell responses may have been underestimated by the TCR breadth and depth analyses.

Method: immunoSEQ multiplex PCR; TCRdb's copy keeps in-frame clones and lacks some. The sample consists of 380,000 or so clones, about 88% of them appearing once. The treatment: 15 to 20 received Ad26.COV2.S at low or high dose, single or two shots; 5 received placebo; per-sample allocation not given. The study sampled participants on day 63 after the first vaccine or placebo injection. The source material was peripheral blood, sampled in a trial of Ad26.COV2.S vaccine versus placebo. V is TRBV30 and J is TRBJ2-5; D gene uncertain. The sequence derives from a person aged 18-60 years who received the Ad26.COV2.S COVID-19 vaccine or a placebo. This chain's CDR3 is CAWSVGETQYF. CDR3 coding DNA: TGTGCCTGGAGTGTAGGGGAGACCCAGTACTTC.